This T cell receptor (beta chain) was observed in a study of breast tumors, draining lymph nodes, adjacent tissues listed by TCRdb under 2016. Some background on the complete study: Breast cancer patients provided tumor, adjacent nontumor tissue and axillary lymph nodes, and the study compared the TCR beta repertoires across these three sources. The study aimed to assess the relationships and possible T-cell exchange between tumor, surrounding tissue and draining lymph node repertoires in human breast cancer.

TCRdb shows the sequencer as Illumina HiSeq 2000. Multiplex PCR amplification was used to build the TCR beta chain libraries. High-throughput sequencing was used to analyze the amplified TCR beta chain products. TCRdb reanalyzed the raw reads on its own, using fastp at Q25 for trimming and MiXCR for clone calling, and kept in-frame beta chains. A single entry per CDR3 protein holds the most common genes and DNA from its merged rows. This sample is represented by approximately 210,000 distinct CDR3 sequences; approximately 31% of them were singletons. The ten largest clones take up 1.4% of the sample. This clonotype occurred many times. The specificity of this receptor is unknown. No clone much larger than this one lies a single base away; base qualities are absent. Lymph node samples were obtained from the axillary draining lymph nodes of breast cancer patients. The CDR3 has 14 amino acids, counting the end cysteine and phenylalanine. Only the CDR3 DNA stays, 42 bases, in frame from base 1. V is cut back by 2 bases and J by 8 bases, with 3 bases in the junction unmatched. Looking up the germline V gene yields CDR1 MDHEN and CDR2 SYDVKM.

The study at large found these results: T-cell repertoire diversity in tumors was found to be lower than in lymph nodes but higher than in nontumor tissue, and preferential V and J gene usage was observed. The data were considered consistent with the idea that most tumor T cells come from the lymph node and then expand in tumor tissue. Tumor and nontumor tissue repertoires were significantly more similar in luminal-like than in basal-like breast cancer. Rather than being directly demonstrated, the conclusion that tumor T cells originate in lymph nodes was presented as consistent with a hypothesis.

This TCR derives from a female donor with breast cancer. Some clones in this sample may be carry-over from other donors' samples. Input material: axillary lymph node tissue. The rearranged segments are TRBV28 and TRBJ1-6; 7 central bases correspond to TRBD1. The CDR3 protein: CASSLLQGYSPLHF. The DNA is TGTGCCAGCAGTTTACTACAGGGGTATTCACCCCTCCACTTT.